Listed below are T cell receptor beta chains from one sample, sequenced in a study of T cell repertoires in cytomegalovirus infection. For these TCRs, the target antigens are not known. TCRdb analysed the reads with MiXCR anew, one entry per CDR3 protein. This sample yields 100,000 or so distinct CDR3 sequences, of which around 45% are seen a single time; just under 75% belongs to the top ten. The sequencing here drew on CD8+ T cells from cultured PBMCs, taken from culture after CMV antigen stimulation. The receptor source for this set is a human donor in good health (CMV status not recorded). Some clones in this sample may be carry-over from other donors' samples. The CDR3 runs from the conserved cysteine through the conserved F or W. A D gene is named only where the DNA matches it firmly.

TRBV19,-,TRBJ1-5,CASTVGVGVQPQHF
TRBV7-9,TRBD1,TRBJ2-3,CASSGRATGTGFTDTQYF
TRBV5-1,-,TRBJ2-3,CASRPIASTDTQYF
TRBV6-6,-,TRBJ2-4,CASSYEGPNIQYF
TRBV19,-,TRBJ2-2,CASSMITTNTGELFF
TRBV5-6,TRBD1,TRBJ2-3,CASSLVTGGASDTQYF
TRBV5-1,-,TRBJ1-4,CASSLLPEATNEKLFF
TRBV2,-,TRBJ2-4,CASSEALRRVGVAKNIQYF
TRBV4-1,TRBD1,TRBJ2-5,CASSPQGVGETQYF
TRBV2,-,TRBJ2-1,CASSELNPYNEQFF
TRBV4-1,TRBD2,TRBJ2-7,CASSQSGLAYDEQYF
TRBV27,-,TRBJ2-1,CASSFSSWNEQFF
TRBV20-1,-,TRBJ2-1,CSARGREYNEQFF
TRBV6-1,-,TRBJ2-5,CASSMGNLGGAQYF
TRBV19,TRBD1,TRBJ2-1,CATRSGQGMADEQFF
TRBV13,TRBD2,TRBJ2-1,CASSLNLAGGYSYNEQFF
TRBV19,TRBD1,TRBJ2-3,CASSSYRGRMTDTQYF
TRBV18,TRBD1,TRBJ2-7,CASSPGTGLSYEQYF
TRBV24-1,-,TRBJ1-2,CATSDRTFLGGYTF
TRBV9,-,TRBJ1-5,CASSAQPGTLNNQPQHF
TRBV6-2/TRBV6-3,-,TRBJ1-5,CASRKGATSNQPQHF
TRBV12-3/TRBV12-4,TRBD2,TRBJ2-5,CASSPWRTSGIQETQYF
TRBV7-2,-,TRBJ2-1,CASSHARGGSDEQFF
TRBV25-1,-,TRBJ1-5,CASSEYHTPGDSNQPQHF
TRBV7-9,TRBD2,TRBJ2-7,CASSNSGGGAKEQYF
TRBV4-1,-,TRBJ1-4,CASRPSGTWEKLFF
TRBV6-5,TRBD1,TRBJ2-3,CASSYTGAQVDEDTQYF
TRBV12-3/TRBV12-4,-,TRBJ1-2,CASSRHPTRGSYGYTF
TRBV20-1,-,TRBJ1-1,CSATQTEGTEAFF
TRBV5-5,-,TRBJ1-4,CASSLVLTAAPEKLFF
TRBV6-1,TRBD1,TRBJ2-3,CASSDNRGPSTDTQYF
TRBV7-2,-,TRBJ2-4,CASSLSPGLSDIQYF
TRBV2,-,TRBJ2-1,CASSLNGIVSEQFF
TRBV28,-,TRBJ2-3,CASSLSGVRLADTQYF
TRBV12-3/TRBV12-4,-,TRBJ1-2,CASSLDRQGSYGYTF
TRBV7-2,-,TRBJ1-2,CASSLAGPYYGYTF
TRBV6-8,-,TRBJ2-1,CASSLVSPYNEQFF
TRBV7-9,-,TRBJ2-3,CASSLVLGGTDTQYF
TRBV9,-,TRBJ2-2,CASSPGQNTGELFF
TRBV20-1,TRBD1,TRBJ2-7,CSARVILDRGHEQYF
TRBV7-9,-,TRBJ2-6,CASSRRTETSGANVLTF
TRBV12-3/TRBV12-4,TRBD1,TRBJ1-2,CASSPGDRGYGYTF
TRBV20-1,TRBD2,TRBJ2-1,CSASVLAGGLYNEQFF
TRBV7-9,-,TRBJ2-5,CASSLDAVETQYF
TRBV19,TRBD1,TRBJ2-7,CASSLTGVSYEQYF
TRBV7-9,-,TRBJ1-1,CASRDRDVELAFF
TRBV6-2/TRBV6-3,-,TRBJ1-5,CASSRGSSAMGNQPQHF
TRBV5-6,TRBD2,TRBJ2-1,CASTSVGGSSYNEQFF
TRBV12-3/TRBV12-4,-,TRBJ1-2,CASSLVGHLLSGYTF
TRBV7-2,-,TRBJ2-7,CASSLRQGPEPYEQYF
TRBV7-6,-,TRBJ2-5,CASSEGGRQETQYF
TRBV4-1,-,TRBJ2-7,CASSQVGEYEQYF
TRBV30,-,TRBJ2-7,CAWRSITGYEQYF
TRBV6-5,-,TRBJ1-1,CASSYEEITEAFF